Listed here are 13 T cell receptor beta chains from one sample, sequenced in a study of blood T cell repertoires in COVID-19. The table came from immunoSEQ multiplex PCR; TCRdb's copy has only in-frame clones and leaves some out. The sample shows fewer than 20,000 clones, 89% of them seen only once. The sample comprised peripheral blood. These receptors were taken from an elderly man with acute or convalescent COVID-19.

The chain links TRBV29-1 to TRBJ2-3; a weak D match, TRBD1 (5 bases). Germline CDR1 SQVTM, CDR2 ANQGSEA. This CDR3 has 14 residues. The V end lost 3 bases, the J end lost 0 bases, and 10 bases lay between the germline ends. The CDR3 nucleotides are TGCAGCGTTGACTCAGGGCCCAGCACAGATACGCAGTATTTT. It specifies CSVDSGPSTDTQYF.

The chain couples TRBV30 to TRBJ1-5, with TRBD1 matching over 7 bases. The J segment lost 3 bases and the V segment lost 3 bases, leaving 5 bases of the junction unmatched. Germline assignment: CDR1 GTSNPN and CDR2 SVGIG (reference sequence). The CDR3 spans 14 residues. The CDR3 bases are TGTGCCTGGAGCCTACAGGGGTACAATCAGCCCCAGCATTTT. Protein: CAWSLQGYNQPQHF.

This clone was counted only a few times. The CDR3 here is CASSELGTGNYGYTF. The DNA for the CDR3 is TGTGCCAGCAGTGAACTTGGGACAGGGAACTATGGCTACACCTTC. This chain uses TRBV6-1 with TRBJ1-2; 9 bases map to TRBD1. In germline, CDR1 is MNHNS, CDR2 SASEGT. V shed 2 bases and J 2 bases; nucleotides not matched to a gene: 3. This CDR3 region has 15 residues.

CDR3 sequence: CASSRVELNTGELFF. The CDR3 region has the DNA TGCGCCAGCAGCCGGGTCGAACTGAACACCGGGGAGCTGTTTTTT. The V gene is TRBV5-1, the J gene TRBJ2-2; unclear D gene. The CDR3 is 15 residues long. V dropped 4 bases and J dropped 1 base, with 11 bases sitting between them. Germline V gene sequence: CDR1 SGHRS, CDR2 YFSETQ.

This rearrangement joins TRBV12-3 or TRBV12-4 to TRBJ1-1, with D perhaps matching TRBD1 (5 bases). The V and J ends lost 8 bases and 11 bases respectively, with 18 bases between them. This CDR3 comprises 12 residues. CDR3 nucleotide sequence: TGTGCCAGCGCGGGACCGGGGCCGAATGCTTTCTTT. Translating it yields CASAGPGPNAFF.

The V gene is TRBV7-9, the J gene TRBJ1-1; the D is unclear. V shed 5 bases and J shed 6 bases, with 16 bases lying between them. CDR3 length equals 14 residues. Germline V gene lookup returns CDR1 SEHNR and CDR2 FQNEAQ (reference sequence). CDR3 protein: CASSRGHPPAEAFF. The CDR3 bases are TGTGCCAGCAGCCGAGGCCATCCACCGGCTGAAGCTTTCTTT.

This chain joins TRBV30 and TRBJ2-2; tentatively, D is TRBD1 (7 bases). Trimming stripped 1 base from V and 8 bases from J, with 17 bases between. The CDR3 spans 15 residues. Germline V CDR1 and CDR2: GTSNPN, SVGIG (reference sequence). The CDR3 loop is CAWSEDRAGWGELFF. The CDR3 nucleotides are TGTGCCTGGAGTGAAGACAGGGCGGGATGGGGGGAGCTGTTTTTT.

This sequence joins TRBV18 and TRBJ2-7; D is uncertain. Germline CDR1 and CDR2: KGHSH and LQKENI. The CDR3 runs 14 residues. V was shortened by 3 bases and J by 5 bases, with 14 bases between the two germline ends. The CDR3 DNA reads as TGTGCCAGCTCACCCCCTAGTACTCCGGACGAGCAGTACTTC. Protein product: CASSPPSTPDEQYF.

This chain connects TRBV5-1 to TRBJ2-3, with 11 nucleotides matching TRBD1. This CDR3 comprises 16 residues. The V gene's germline CDR1 is SGHRS and CDR2 YFSETQ. Trimming at V came to 3 bases and at J to 4 bases, leaving 7 bases not matched to a gene. The chain's CDR3 is CASSSNPGQGADTQYF. The CDR3 DNA reads as TGCGCCAGCAGCTCCAACCCGGGACAGGGGGCAGATACGCAGTATTTT.

V gene TRBV7-3 combines with J gene TRBJ2-1; the D gene is possibly TRBD2 (6 bases). CDR3 length: 13 residues. Germline V gene data show CDR1 as SGHTA and CDR2 as FQGTGA. V was pared by 5 bases and J by 8 bases, with 13 bases between. CDR3 loop: CASSLDSGYEQFF. The CDR3 DNA follows: TGTGCCAGCAGCCTGGATAGCGGCTATGAGCAGTTCTTC.

This rearrangement joins TRBV9 to TRBJ1-3, with 9 positions matching TRBD1. The CDR3 has 17 residues. Germline V gene sequence: CDR1 SGDLS, CDR2 YYNGEE. With 4 bases clipped from V and 0 bases from J, the junction kept 8 bases outside the gene matches. The CDR3 spells CASSNGQGRFSGNTIYF. CDR3 nucleotide sequence: TGTGCCAGCAGCAACGGACAGGGGAGGTTCTCTGGAAACACCATATATTTT.

J is TRBJ1-4 and V is TRBV5-1, with 8 bases matching TRBD1. CDR1 SGHRS and CDR2 YFSETQ come from the germline V gene. V gave up 4 bases and J gave up 0 bases; unmatched junction bases: 5. CDR3 length: 16 residues. The CDR3 protein is CASSPGQGTTNEKLFF. The CDR3 DNA reads TGCGCCAGCAGCCCAGGACAGGGTACAACTAATGAAAAACTGTTTTTT.

This clone was observed a few times. This chain joins TRBV5-6 and TRBJ2-7, with 8 nucleotides matching TRBD1. V gave up 2 bases and J gave up 5 bases; unmatched junction bases: 3. The CDR3 contains 13 residues. Germline lookup yields CDR1 SGHDT and CDR2 YYEEEE. This CDR3 reads CASSFNRGNEQYF. Written as DNA, the CDR3 is TGTGCCAGCAGCTTTAACAGGGGGAACGAGCAGTACTTC.